The following is a T cell receptor (beta chain) sequence with its context. Indicated time point: patch test 1, 2 weeks after DPC sensitization. Specified treatment: therapeutic diphenylcyclopropenone sensitization with weekly scalp DPC. The CDR3 is 14 residues long. The germline gives CDR1 SGHTA, CDR2 FQGNSA. Trimming removed 1 base from V and 4 bases from J, with 7 bases in between. The sample comes from a study of human T cells and chemical hapten exposure. Using its own MiXCR run on the RACE reads, TCRdb lists one record per CDR3 protein. Of approximately 100,000 distinct CDR3 sequences listed, more than 9.5% are singletons.

The clonotype originates from a woman aged 40 to 50 with alopecia areata. Some clones in this sample may be carry-over from other donors' samples. The source material was whole blood, sampled in connection with sensitization to the hapten diphenylcyclopropenone (DPC). The rearrangement joins TRBV7-2 to TRBJ1-4; D is perhaps TRBD1 (5 bases). The CDR3 DNA sequence: TGTGCCAGCAGCTTAGACAGGCTTAATGAAAAACTGTTTTTT. Amino acids: CASSLDRLNEKLFF.